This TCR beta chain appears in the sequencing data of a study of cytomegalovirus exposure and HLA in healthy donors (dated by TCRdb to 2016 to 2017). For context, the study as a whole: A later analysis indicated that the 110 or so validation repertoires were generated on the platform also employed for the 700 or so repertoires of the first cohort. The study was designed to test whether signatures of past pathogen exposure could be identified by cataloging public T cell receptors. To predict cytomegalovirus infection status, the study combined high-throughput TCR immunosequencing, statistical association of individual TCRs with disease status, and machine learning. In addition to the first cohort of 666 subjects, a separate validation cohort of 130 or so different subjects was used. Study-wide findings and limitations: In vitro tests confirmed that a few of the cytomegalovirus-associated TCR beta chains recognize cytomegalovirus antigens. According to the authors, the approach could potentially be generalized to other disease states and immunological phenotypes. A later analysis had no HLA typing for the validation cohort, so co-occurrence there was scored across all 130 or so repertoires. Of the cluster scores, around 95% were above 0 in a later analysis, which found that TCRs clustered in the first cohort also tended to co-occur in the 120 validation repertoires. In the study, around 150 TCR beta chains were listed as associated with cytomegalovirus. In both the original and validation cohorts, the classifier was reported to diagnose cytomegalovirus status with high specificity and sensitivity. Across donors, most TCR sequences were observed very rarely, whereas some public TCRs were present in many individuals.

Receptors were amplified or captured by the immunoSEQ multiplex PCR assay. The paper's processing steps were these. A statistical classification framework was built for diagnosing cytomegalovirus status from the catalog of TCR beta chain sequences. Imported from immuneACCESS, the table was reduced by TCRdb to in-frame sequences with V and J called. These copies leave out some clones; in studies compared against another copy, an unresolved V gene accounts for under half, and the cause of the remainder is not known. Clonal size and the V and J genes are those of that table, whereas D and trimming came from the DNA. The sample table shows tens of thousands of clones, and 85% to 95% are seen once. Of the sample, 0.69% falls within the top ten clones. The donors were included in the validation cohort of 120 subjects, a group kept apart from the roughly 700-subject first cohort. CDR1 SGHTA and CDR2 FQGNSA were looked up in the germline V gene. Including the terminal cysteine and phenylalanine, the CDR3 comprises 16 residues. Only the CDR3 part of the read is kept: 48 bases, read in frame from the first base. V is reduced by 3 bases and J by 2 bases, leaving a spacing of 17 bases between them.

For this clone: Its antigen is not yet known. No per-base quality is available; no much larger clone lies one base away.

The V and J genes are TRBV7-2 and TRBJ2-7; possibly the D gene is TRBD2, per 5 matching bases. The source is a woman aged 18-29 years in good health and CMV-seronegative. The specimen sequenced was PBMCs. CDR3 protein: CASSFGVGVSTYEQYF. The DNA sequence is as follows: TGTGCCAGCAGCTTCGGGGTTGGGGTCTCAACCTACGAGCAGTACTTC.